The clone carrying this T cell receptor (beta chain) was recorded a few times. Its antigen is unknown. This specimen belongs to a study of response to subunit inactivated influenza vaccine. Whole-study results and caveats: Every seasonal influenza vaccination brings in few new T cells, the authors suggested.

TCRdb itself ran the RT-PCR reads through MiXCR, one entry per CDR3 protein. The sample lists about 190,000 distinct CDR3 sequences, approximately 15% occurring once. V dropped 2 bases and J dropped 3 bases, with 17 bases sitting between them. Germline lookup yields CDR1 LGHNA and CDR2 YSLEER. The CDR3 covers 16 residues. The sequence came from a man in his fifties or sixties who received an inactivated influenza vaccine. The chain uses TRBV4-3 and TRBJ2-7; D tentatively fits TRBD1 or TRBD2 (5 bases each). Sample: CD8+ T cells sorted from PBMCs, taken roughly 5 days after vaccination. This CDR3 reads CASSQTRQGRVYEQYF. The CDR3 DNA reads as TGCGCCAGCAGCCAAACTCGTCAGGGACGCGTCTACGAGCAGTACTTC.